This is a list of T cell receptor beta chains from one sample in a study of T cell responses to AZD1222 COVID-19 vaccine. TCRdb keeps only in-frame clones here, not all; method: immunoSEQ multiplex PCR. The table records around 120,000 clones, roughly 90% of them present only once. The input for sequencing was peripheral blood, taken on day 0 of AZD1222 vaccination. These receptors were obtained from an adult in good health. The CDR3 runs from the conserved cysteine through the conserved F or W. Each record gives: J gene, clone size, V gene, D gene, CDR3 protein, CDR3 DNA. The D gene is left open where the match is weak. A row's size may be missing; if present it is once, few, many or a size class.

J gene: TRBJ1-1; clone size: few; V gene: TRBV16; D gene: -; CDR3 protein: CASSRMKVSDTEAFF; CDR3 DNA: TGTGCCAGCAGCCGGATGAAAGTATCTGACACTGAAGCTTTCTTT
J gene: TRBJ1-3; clone size: -; V gene: TRBV19; D gene: -; CDR3 protein: CASSIDGEDTIYF; CDR3 DNA: TGTGCCAGTAGTATAGATGGGGAAGACACCATATATTTT
J gene: TRBJ2-7; clone size: -; V gene: TRBV5-4; D gene: -; CDR3 protein: CASSLDDRYYEQYF; CDR3 DNA: TGTGCCAGCAGCTTGGACGACAGATACTACGAGCAGTACTTC
J gene: TRBJ2-2; clone size: -; V gene: TRBV6-5; D gene: -; CDR3 protein: CAIRTLGPGELFF; CDR3 DNA: TGTGCCATCCGGACACTCGGGCCCGGGGAGCTGTTTTTT
J gene: TRBJ2-7; clone size: -; V gene: TRBV5-6; D gene: -; CDR3 protein: CASSFSPGYEQYF; CDR3 DNA: TGTGCCAGCAGCTTCTCACCAGGGTACGAGCAGTACTTC
J gene: TRBJ1-1; clone size: once; V gene: TRBV4-3; D gene: -; CDR3 protein: CASSQQLGENTEAFF; CDR3 DNA: TGCGCCAGCAGCCAGCAATTGGGGGAGAACACTGAAGCTTTCTTT
J gene: TRBJ2-7; clone size: -; V gene: TRBV18; D gene: TRBD2; CDR3 protein: CASATSGSSYEQYF; CDR3 DNA: TGTGCCAGCGCCACTAGCGGGAGTTCGTACGAGCAGTACTTC
J gene: TRBJ2-2; clone size: -; V gene: TRBV6-5; D gene: -; CDR3 protein: CASSPSWTVTGELFF; CDR3 DNA: TGTGCCAGCAGCCCCTCATGGACTGTCACCGGGGAGCTGTTTTTT
J gene: TRBJ2-3; clone size: -; V gene: TRBV5-1; D gene: -; CDR3 protein: CASSSTATTDTQYF; CDR3 DNA: TGCGCCAGCAGCTCGACCGCAACCACAGATACGCAGTATTTT
J gene: TRBJ2-1; clone size: -; V gene: TRBV19; D gene: -; CDR3 protein: CASSIPPNYEQFF; CDR3 DNA: TGTGCCAGTAGTATCCCGCCTAACTATGAGCAGTTCTTC
J gene: TRBJ1-1; clone size: -; V gene: TRBV25-1; D gene: -; CDR3 protein: CASSDSRRYTEAFF; CDR3 DNA: TGTGCCAGCAGTGACTCCCGTCGCTACACTGAAGCTTTCTTT
J gene: TRBJ2-7; clone size: few; V gene: TRBV27; D gene: TRBD2; CDR3 protein: CASSTGTSGSYREQYF; CDR3 DNA: TGTGCCAGCAGCACCGGGACTAGCGGGAGTTATCGGGAGCAGTACTTC
J gene: TRBJ1-6; clone size: -; V gene: TRBV10-3; D gene: TRBD1; CDR3 protein: CAISRQGRGANSPLHF; CDR3 DNA: TGTGCCATCAGCAGACAGGGGCGGGGGGCGAATTCACCCCTCCACTTT